This entry lists 27 T cell receptor beta chains sequenced from one sample in a study of monozygotic twins with cystic fibrosis. Using immunoSEQ multiplex PCR, the repertoire was profiled, and TCRdb retains in-frame clones only, with some absent. The table lists some 33,000 clones, about 93% of them singletons. Material: blood. The origin of the receptors is a boy between 2 and 15 years old with cystic fibrosis.

V usage is TRBV6-6 and J usage is TRBJ2-5; D ambiguous. The CDR3 is 14 residues long. V dropped 2 bases and J dropped 4 bases, with 11 bases sitting between them. CDR1 is MNHNY, CDR2 SVGAGI, per germline (reference sequence). The CDR3 is CASSYPGWGETQYF. The CDR3 DNA sequence: TGTGCCAGCAGTTACCCGGGTTGGGGAGAGACCCAGTACTTC.

The V gene is TRBV7-9, the J gene TRBJ2-5, with TRBD1 identical over 9 bases. Germline lookup yields CDR1 SEHNR and CDR2 FQNEAQ (reference sequence). Trimming took 5 bases from V and 7 from J; bases not matched to a gene: 8. The CDR3 runs to 14 residues. CDR3 nucleotide sequence: TGTGCCAGCAGCCCCCGGACAGGGGAAGGGACCCAGTACTTC. Protein: CASSPRTGEGTQYF.

The chain joins TRBV10-1 to TRBJ1-1; no clear D gene. Trimming took off 2 bases at V and 1 base at J, with 2 bases between the two ends. In germline, CDR1 is WNHNN, CDR2 SYGVQD (reference sequence). The CDR3 length is 12 residues. As DNA, the CDR3 is TGCGCCAGCAGTGAGAAGAACACTGAAGCTTTCTTT. Protein: CASSEKNTEAFF.

CDR3: CASWELSGNTIYF. The CDR3 bases are TGTGCCAGCTGGGAACTCTCTGGAAACACCATATATTTT. V and J are TRBV6-6 and TRBJ1-3; D remains ambiguous. The CDR3 has 13 amino acids. V lost 8 bases to trimming and J lost 0 bases, with 8 bases between them. Germline V gene sequence: CDR1 MNHNY, CDR2 SVGAGI (reference sequence).

This clone is a singleton in its sample. This chain links TRBV7-9 with TRBJ2-3; TRBD1 is a possible D gene (6 bases). In germline, CDR1 is SEHNR, CDR2 FQNEAQ (reference sequence). The V end was cut by 4 bases, the J end by 4 bases, with 15 bases between. This CDR3 has 15 amino acids. In DNA, the CDR3 is TGTGCCAGCAGCTCGGGAACCTACAGGGCAGATACGCAGTATTTT. Its protein product is CASSSGTYRADTQYF.

V is TRBV6-4 and J is TRBJ2-1; TRBD2 aligns across 13 bases. CDR1 and CDR2 from the germline V gene are MRHNA and SNTAGT. Trimming at V came to 4 bases and at J to 9 bases, leaving 6 bases not matched to a gene. CDR3 length equals 15 residues. In nucleotides, the CDR3 is TGTGCCAGCAGTGCAACTAGCGGGGGGGCGACTGAGCAGTTCTTC. Translating gives CASSATSGGATEQFF.

This chain's CDR3 is CASSIVPQGASNTEAFF. The CDR3 nucleotides read TGTGCCAGTAGTATAGTACCCCAGGGGGCCTCGAACACTGAAGCTTTCTTT. This chain connects TRBV19 to TRBJ1-1; 8 bases match TRBD1. CDR3 length equals 17 residues. Germline values: CDR1 LNHDA, CDR2 SQIVND (reference sequence). J gave up 1 base and V 1 base, and 8 bases lay outside the gene matches.

The chain combines TRBV4-3 with TRBJ2-3; D is unclear. CDR1 is LGHNA, CDR2 YSLEER, per germline. V dropped 0 bases and J dropped 1 base, with 14 bases sitting between them. The CDR3 contains 17 residues. For the CDR3, the DNA is TGCGCCAGCAGCCAAGACCCTCGAGGCCGGGGCACAGATACGCAGTATTTT. This codes for CASSQDPRGRGTDTQYF.

Written as DNA, the CDR3 is TGTGCCAGCAGCTTAGATGATTGGGGCAGCAATTTGGGCTACGAGCAGTACTTC. It specifies CASSLDDWGSNLGYEQYF. The chain links TRBV11-3 to TRBJ2-7, with D perhaps matching TRBD1 (5 bases). The germline V gene has CDR1 SGHNT and CDR2 YENEEA. Trimming left V 0 bases short and J 3 bases short, with 21 bases between. This CDR3 is built from 18 residues.

This chain links TRBV29-1 with TRBJ2-1; unclear D gene. Trimming left V 2 bases short and J 6 bases short, with 8 bases between. The CDR3 is 12 amino acids. CDR1 and CDR2 (germline): SQVTM, ANQGSEA. Here the CDR3 reads CSVELRFNEQFF. Written as DNA, the CDR3 is TGCAGCGTTGAATTGCGGTTCAATGAGCAGTTCTTC.

V and J are TRBV7-3 and TRBJ2-2; D is uncertain. Per germline, CDR1 SGHTA and CDR2 FQGTGA. The V end was cut by 2 bases, the J end by 2 bases, with 6 bases between. CDR3 length: 14 amino acids. For the CDR3, the DNA is TGTGCCAGCAGCTTAGGGATAAACACCGGGGAGCTGTTTTTT. Its translation: CASSLGINTGELFF.

V gene TRBV5-6 combines with J gene TRBJ2-1; D perhaps matches TRBD2 (7 bases). Germline V lookup: CDR1 SGHDT, CDR2 YYEEEE. The CDR3 is made up of 15 amino acids. With 4 bases removed from V and 2 bases from J, the gap between germline ends came to 13 bases. The CDR3 DNA follows: TGTGCCAGCAGCCCACGGGGGGCCCCCTACAATGAGCAGTTCTTC. Protein sequence: CASSPRGAPYNEQFF.

The rearrangement links TRBV5-1 to TRBJ2-1; TRBD2 aligns across 8 bases. Unmatched junction bases numbered 7, after V lost 0 bases and J lost 5 bases. The CDR3 is 16 amino acids. Germline CDR1 SGHRS, CDR2 YFSETQ. The CDR3 sequence: CASSLVPGLDHNEQFF. CDR3 coding DNA: TGCGCCAGCAGCTTGGTCCCGGGACTAGACCACAATGAGCAGTTCTTC.

The chain joins TRBV5-6 to TRBJ1-2; the match to TRBD1 covers 7 bases. CDR1 SGHDT and CDR2 YYEEEE come from the germline V gene. The CDR3 totals 14 residues. V dropped 2 bases and J dropped 6; count of bases not matched to a gene: 7. The CDR3 DNA follows: TGTGCCAGCAGCTTAGCCGGGACAGAGAATGGCTACACCTTC. Translating it yields CASSLAGTENGYTF.

This clone was seen a handful of times. V and J are TRBV5-1 and TRBJ1-2; TRBD1 is a possible D gene (5 bases). This CDR3 has 14 amino acids. V was trimmed by 0 bases and J by 8 bases, leaving 14 bases between them. Germline V gene data show CDR1 as SGHRS and CDR2 as YFSETQ. Written as DNA, the CDR3 is TGCGCCAGCAGCTTGGCTCAGGGCCAAGGGGGCTACACCTTC. This translates into CASSLAQGQGGYTF.

This chain uses TRBV6-5 with TRBJ2-1; D might be TRBD1 (6 bases). This CDR3 is 16 amino acids long. Germline V gene lookup returns CDR1 MNHEY and CDR2 SVGAGI. The V end was cut by 0 bases, the J end by 2 bases, with 11 bases between. The CDR3 DNA reads as TGTGCCAGCAGTTACTCGGGCAGGGGCGCCTACAATGAGCAGTTCTTC. Translation gives CASSYSGRGAYNEQFF.

V usage is TRBV15 and J usage is TRBJ1-6; D is unclear. V lost 1 base to trimming and J lost 5 bases, with 9 bases between them. Looked up from germline, CDR1 is LNHNV and CDR2 is YYDKDF (reference sequence). This CDR3 is built from 15 residues. CDR3 coding DNA: TGTGCCACCAGCAGAGCGCTTACCAATAATTCACCCCTCCACTTT. Protein: CATSRALTNNSPLHF.

This chain joins TRBV6-5 and TRBJ1-2; D may be TRBD1 (5 bases). The CDR3 sequence is 13 residues long. From germline, CDR1 is MNHEY and CDR2 SVGAGI. With 10 bases removed from V and 2 bases from J, the gap between germline ends came to 14 bases. DNA of the CDR3: TGTGCCACCTGCGGGGGGGTAAACTATGGCTACACCTTC. The encoded protein is CATCGGVNYGYTF.

The J gene is TRBJ2-7, the V gene TRBV6-1, with D possibly TRBD1 on 5 matching bases. Germline V CDR1 and CDR2: MNHNS, SASEGT. CDR3 length: 15 residues. V dropped 6 bases and J dropped 0 bases, with 15 bases sitting between them. DNA for the CDR3: TGTGCCAGCAGGTTCCGTGGAGACAGCTCCTACGAGCAGTACTTC. As protein: CASRFRGDSSYEQYF.

The J gene is TRBJ2-7, the V gene TRBV11-2, with no clear D. The V and J ends lost 1 base and 6 bases respectively, with 13 bases between them. The CDR3 loop spans 14 amino acids. Germline loops: CDR1 SGHAT, CDR2 FQNNGV. The CDR3 DNA reads TGTGCCAGCAGCTTAGGTGGCACCCTAGGCGAGCAGTACTTC. Translation gives CASSLGGTLGEQYF.

The chain is built from TRBV9 and TRBJ2-5; D is uncertain. Germline lookup yields CDR1 SGDLS and CDR2 YYNGEE. V lost 0 bases, J lost 4 bases, and 7 bases lay in between. The CDR3 loop spans 13 amino acids. In DNA, the CDR3 is TGTGCCAGCAGCGTAGGGTCTCGAGAGACCCAGTACTTC. It is translated as CASSVGSRETQYF. The full variable domain, its missing parts supplied by reference TRBV9 and TRBJ2-5, is DSGVTQTPKHLITATGQRVTLRCSPRSGDLSVYWYQQSLDQGLQFLIQYYNGEERAKGNILERFSAQQFPDLHSELNLSSLELGDSALYFCASSVGSRETQYFGPGTRLLVL.

The chain joins TRBV2 to TRBJ2-7, with D perhaps assigned TRBD1 or TRBD2 (5 bases each). Trimming left V 7 bases short and J 9 bases short, with 13 bases between. There are 11 residues in the CDR3. Germline V gives CDR1 SNHLY, CDR2 FYNNEI. CDR3 amino acids: CASNREGLQYF. CDR3 in DNA: TGTGCCAGCAACAGAGAGGGGCTGCAGTACTTC.

The chain has TRBV7-9 and TRBJ1-1, with TRBD1 identical over 10 bases. Germline CDR1 is SEHNR and CDR2 is FQNEAQ (reference sequence). Trimming took 5 bases from V and 1 from J; bases not matched to a gene: 4. This CDR3 is 15 amino acids long. The CDR3 here is CASSPWTGGNTEAFF. The CDR3, as DNA: TGTGCCAGCAGCCCTTGGACAGGGGGGAACACTGAAGCTTTCTTT.

This sequence joins TRBV27 and TRBJ2-2, with TRBD2 as a possible D gene (6 bases). Germline values: CDR1 MNHEY, CDR2 SMNVEV (reference sequence). The V gene lost 1 base and the J gene lost 6 bases, with 6 bases spanning the gap. This CDR3 region has 13 residues. CDR3: CASSLWGAGELFF. CDR3 DNA: TGTGCCAGCAGTTTATGGGGGGCCGGGGAGCTGTTTTTT.

This rearrangement joins TRBV4-2 to TRBJ1-5; no reliable D call. Germline V gene sequence: CDR1 LGHNA, CDR2 YNFKEQ. Trimming pared 0 bases from V and 4 bases from J, leaving 13 bases between. The CDR3 spans 16 residues. In DNA, the CDR3 is TGTGCCAGCAGCCAAGACTACAGTCTGGGAAATCAGCCCCAGCATTTT. It specifies CASSQDYSLGNQPQHF.

The rearrangement joins TRBV5-4 to TRBJ2-2; perhaps TRBD2 as D (6 bases). V lost 5 bases and J lost 4, with 18 bases in between. Germline V CDR1 and CDR2: SGHNT, YYREEE (reference sequence). The CDR3 loop spans 16 amino acids. Here the CDR3 reads CASSSTTGVGTGELFF. The DNA of the CDR3 is TGTGCCAGCAGTTCGACCACGGGGGTAGGCACCGGGGAGCTGTTTTTT.

The rearrangement uses TRBV6-6 and TRBJ2-2; D not resolved. Germline CDR1 reads MNHNY; CDR2 reads SVGAGI (reference sequence). The V end was cut by 2 bases, the J end by 7 bases, with 8 bases between. The CDR3 runs 13 residues. For the CDR3, the DNA is TGTGCCAGCAGTTACGTCGGAGACGGGGAGCTGTTTTTT. Its translation: CASSYVGDGELFF.